What follows is one T cell receptor beta chain and its context. Its antigen remains unidentified. Sequencing of TCR beta drew on CD8+ and CD4+ T cells from blood. The patients who served as multiple sclerosis controls were treatment-naive and had stable or active relapsing-remitting disease that fulfilled the revised McDonald criteria. V lost 4 bases, J lost 5 bases, and 11 bases stayed unmatched. From germline, CDR1 is SQVTM and CDR2 ANQGSEA. This CDR3 has 15 amino acids. These data come from a study of CD8 T cells in Susac syndrome. Study conclusions and caveats: Acknowledgment was made by the study that its TCR sequencing and HLA analysis involved a relatively small number of individuals.

An amount of RNA that ranged from about 0.45 to 1 ug was reverse transcribed with random hexamers. Coverage of TCR beta CDR3 amplification by immunoSEQ multiplex PCR extended to 54 Vbeta and 13 Jbeta. TCRdb used MiXCR to reprocess the immunoSEQ multiplex PCR reads, holding one entry per CDR3 protein. The sample holds some 220,000 distinct CDR3 sequences, 95% seen once. This sequence originates from a human donor with multiple sclerosis. The specimen was CD4+ T cells from PBMCs. The V call is TRBV29-1, the J call TRBJ2-1, with 7 nucleotides matching TRBD2. The CDR3 here is CSVAKRDRSHNEQFF. The DNA for the CDR3 is TGCAGCGTTGCCAAGCGGGACCGAAGCCACAATGAGCAGTTCTTC.